This note documents a single T cell receptor beta chain sequence. There is no known antigen for this receptor. The input lacks base qualities; no much larger clone sits a single base away. The data derive from a study of Graves' ophthalmopathy and Graves' hyperthyroidism (dated by TCRdb to between 2017 and 2018). With regard to the full study: Peripheral blood was collected at initial diagnosis, before any treatment. An independent validation cohort was composed of some 18 hyperthyroidism patients and roughly 16 patients who later progressed from hyperthyroidism to ophthalmopathy. TCR beta repertoire signatures were used to distinguish Graves' ophthalmopathy from Graves' hyperthyroidism and to predict progression to ophthalmopathy. After sampling, hyperthyroidism patients received methimazole starting at 30 mg daily, and ophthalmopathy patients received high-dose intravenous methylprednisolone. In total, 135 blood samples were TCR-sequenced: 43 ophthalmopathy, roughly 80 hyperthyroidism and approximately 17 hyperthyroidism-to-ophthalmopathy patients. The roughly 90 discovery patients were divided at random into training and test sets in a 7:3 ratio. In five or six hyperthyroidism patients, the T-cell repertoires found in thyroid tissue were compared with those found in blood. A discovery set of about a hundred patients (43 ophthalmopathy, 55 to 60 stable hyperthyroidism) was enrolled to explore V-J signatures distinguishing ophthalmopathy from hyperthyroidism. What the authors observed across the whole study: Most of the expanded thyroid clonotypes with a frequency above 0.001 were also detected in blood, and it was suggested that the thyroid immune response may be reflected by blood repertoires. Ophthalmopathy was separated from stable hyperthyroidism by the 13-signature model with roughly 87% sensitivity and about 81% specificity in cross-validation and with 80%/75% in the test set. No statistical method was used to set the sample size in advance, and the investigators knew which group each participant was assigned to. In validation, the model predicted ophthalmopathy progression with 70.59% sensitivity and 72.22% specificity; 12 predicted patients were CT-confirmed with GO in a median of approximately 6.2 months.

Patients with ophthalmopathy had moderately to severely active disease, with a Clinical Activity Score of 3 or more, a NOSPECS grade of 4 or more, and a disease duration of less than 3 months. Patients were excluded if they had other autoimmune diseases, uncontrolled infections, pregnancy or lactation. Clinical symptoms, serum thyroxine, TRAb, thyroid ultrasound and orbital computed tomography were used for diagnosis. Using Ficoll-Paque density gradient centrifugation, PBMCs were isolated from about 9.4 ml of fresh peripheral blood. Total RNA was extracted with Trizol reagent and quality-checked on an Agilent 2100 Bioanalyzer. CDR1 and CDR2 are read off the germline V gene as MNHNS and SASEGT. V loses 8 bases, J loses 3 bases, and the germline ends lie 19 bases apart. The CDR3 holds 15 amino acids from the cysteine to the phenylalanine. The entry retains the CDR3 DNA only, 45 bases that are in frame from base 1.

TCR beta CDR3 regions were amplified from RNA transcripts for repertoire sequencing. The first round was an RT-PCR using HTBI primers with the Qiagen OneStep RT-PCR kit, and this first round was followed by a second-round multiplex PCR, then size selection and purification. Libraries were sequenced on an Illumina HiSeq2000 using paired-end 100 bp reads. The source study handled its data this way. SOAPnuke was used to process the reads, throwing out any read that had adapters, had uncalled bases, had a mean Phred below 15, or lacked an exact constant-primer or identifier match. COPE v1.2.5 was used to merge high-quality paired reads. Each unique nucleotide sequence was defined as a clonotype, and clonotypes were aligned to IMGT TRB V, D and J references with MiTCR v1.1. The analysis was limited to V-J combinations with a frequency above 0.0001, which together covered 99.2% of repertoires. For each V-J combination, a TCR clonal expansion and chaos score was defined as F50 clonal expansion divided by the chaos observed in the TCRdist matrix. Welch's t-statistics and random forest were used to reduce the features to approximately 13 V-J combinations, which were then used as input to a naive Bayes classifier. Thyroid-blood repertoire similarity was quantified with the Morisita-Horn index. TCRdb cleaned the public reads at Q25 with fastp, built clones with MiXCR and kept in-frame beta chains. Every distinct CDR3 protein forms one entry, paired with its most common genes and DNA. TCRdb's processing, not the authors', yielded these V and J calls. This sample gives approximately 210,000 distinct CDR3 sequences in total; just under 30% of them show up just once. The biggest ten clones account for approximately 9.6% of the sample.

The sequence links TRBV6-1 to TRBJ2-5; a tentative D match to TRBD2 spans 5 bases. The sequence derives from a man aged 50 to 59 with Graves' ophthalmopathy. Donor details come from another sample of the same person, matched by shared clones. Source material: peripheral blood. The CDR3 is CASAGVSGPEETQYF. In nucleotide form, the sequence is TGTGCCAGCGCCGGGGTTTCCGGACCAGAAGAGACCCAGTACTTC.